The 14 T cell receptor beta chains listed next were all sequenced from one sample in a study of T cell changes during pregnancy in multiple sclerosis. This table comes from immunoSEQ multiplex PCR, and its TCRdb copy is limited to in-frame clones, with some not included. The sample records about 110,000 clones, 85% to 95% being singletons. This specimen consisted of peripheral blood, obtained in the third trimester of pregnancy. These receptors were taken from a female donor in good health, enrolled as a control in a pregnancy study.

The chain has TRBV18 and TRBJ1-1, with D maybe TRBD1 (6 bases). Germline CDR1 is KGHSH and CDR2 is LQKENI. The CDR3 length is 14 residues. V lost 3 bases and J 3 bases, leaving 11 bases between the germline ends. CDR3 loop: CASSPTGWDTEAFF. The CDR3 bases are TGTGCCAGCTCACCTACAGGGTGGGACACTGAAGCTTTCTTT.

CDR3 in DNA: TGTGCCAGCAGCGTAGCTCCTAGCGGCACCGGGGAGCTGTTTTTT. This gives the protein CASSVAPSGTGELFF. The chain couples TRBV9 to TRBJ2-2; 7 bases align to TRBD2. With 0 bases clipped from V and 4 bases from J, the junction kept 3 bases outside the gene matches. There are 15 residues in the CDR3. Germline-derived CDR1 and CDR2 are SGDLS and YYNGEE. Full variable domain (outside the CDR3, taken from reference TRBV9 and TRBJ2-2): DSGVTQTPKHLITATGQRVTLRCSPRSGDLSVYWYQQSLDQGLQFLIQYYNGEERAKGNILERFSAQQFPDLHSELNLSSLELGDSALYFCASSVAPSGTGELFFGEGSRLTVL.

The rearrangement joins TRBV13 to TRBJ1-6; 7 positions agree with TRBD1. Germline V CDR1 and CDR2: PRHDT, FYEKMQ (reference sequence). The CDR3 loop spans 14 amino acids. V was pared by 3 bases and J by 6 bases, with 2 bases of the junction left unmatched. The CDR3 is CASSFGTVNSPLHF. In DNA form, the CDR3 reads TGTGCCAGCAGCTTCGGGACAGTTAATTCACCCCTCCACTTT.

The CDR3 sequence is CASSLGWARAFF. In DNA form, the CDR3 reads TGTGCCAGCAGCTTAGGCTGGGCCCGAGCTTTCTTT. V usage is TRBV7-2 and J usage is TRBJ1-1; D not resolved. CDR1 is SGHTA and CDR2 is FQGNSA in the germline V gene. The V gene lost 1 base and the J gene lost 10 bases, with 10 bases spanning the gap. This CDR3 region has 12 residues.

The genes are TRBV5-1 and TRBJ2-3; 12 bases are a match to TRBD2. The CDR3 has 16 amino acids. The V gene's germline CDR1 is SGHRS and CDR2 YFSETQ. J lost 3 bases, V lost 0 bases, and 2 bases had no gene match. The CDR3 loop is CASSLALAGGTDTQYF. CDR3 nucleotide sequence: TGCGCCAGCAGCTTGGCTCTAGCGGGGGGGACAGATACGCAGTATTTT.

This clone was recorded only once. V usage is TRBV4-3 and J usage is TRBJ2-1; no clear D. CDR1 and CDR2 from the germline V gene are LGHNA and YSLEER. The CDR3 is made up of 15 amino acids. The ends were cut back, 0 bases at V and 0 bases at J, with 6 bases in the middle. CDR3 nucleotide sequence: TGCGCCAGCAGCCAAGACAGTTACTCCTACAATGAGCAGTTCTTC. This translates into CASSQDSYSYNEQFF.

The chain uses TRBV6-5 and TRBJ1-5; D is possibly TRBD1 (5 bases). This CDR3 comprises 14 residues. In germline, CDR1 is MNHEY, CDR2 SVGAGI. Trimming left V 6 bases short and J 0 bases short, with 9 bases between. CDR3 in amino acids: CASRRQYSNQPQHF. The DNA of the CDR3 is TGTGCCAGCAGGCGACAGTATAGCAATCAGCCCCAGCATTTT.

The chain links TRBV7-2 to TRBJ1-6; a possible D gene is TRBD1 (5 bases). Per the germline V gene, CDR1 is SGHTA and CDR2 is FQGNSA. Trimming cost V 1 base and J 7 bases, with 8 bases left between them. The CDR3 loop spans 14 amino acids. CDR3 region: CASSLEGSNSPLHF. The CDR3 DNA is TGTGCCAGCAGCTTAGAGGGGTCCAATTCACCCCTCCACTTT.

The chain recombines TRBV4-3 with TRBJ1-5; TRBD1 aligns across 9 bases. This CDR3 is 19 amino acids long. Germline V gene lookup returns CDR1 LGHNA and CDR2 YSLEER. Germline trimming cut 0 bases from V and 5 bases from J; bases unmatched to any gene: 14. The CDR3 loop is CASSQDWGTGSVQDQPQHF. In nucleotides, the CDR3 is TGCGCCAGCAGCCAAGATTGGGGGACAGGGAGTGTTCAGGATCAGCCCCAGCATTTT.

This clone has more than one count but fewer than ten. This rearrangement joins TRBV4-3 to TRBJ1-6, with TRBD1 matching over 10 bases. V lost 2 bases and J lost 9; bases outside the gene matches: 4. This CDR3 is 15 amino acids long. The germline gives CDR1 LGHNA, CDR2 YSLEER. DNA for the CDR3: TGCGCCAGCAGCCAACGGACAGGGGGATCTTCACCCCTCCACTTT. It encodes CASSQRTGGSSPLHF.

The CDR3 DNA follows: TGTGCCAGCAGGGGGGGGACTAGCGGGTACGAGCAGTACTTC. It specifies CASRGGTSGYEQYF. This rearrangement joins TRBV6-1 to TRBJ2-7; 12 nucleotides line up with TRBD2. Per the germline V gene, CDR1 is MNHNS and CDR2 is SASEGT. The junction had 4 bases not matched to a gene; V was cut back by 6 bases and J by 4 bases. The length of the CDR3 is 14 residues.

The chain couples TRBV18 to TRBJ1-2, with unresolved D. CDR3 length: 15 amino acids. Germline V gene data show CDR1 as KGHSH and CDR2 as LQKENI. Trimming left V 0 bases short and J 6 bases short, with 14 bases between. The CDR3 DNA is TGTGCCAGCTCACCACCGGGCCGAAGCGGGGATGGCTACACCTTC. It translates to CASSPPGRSGDGYTF.

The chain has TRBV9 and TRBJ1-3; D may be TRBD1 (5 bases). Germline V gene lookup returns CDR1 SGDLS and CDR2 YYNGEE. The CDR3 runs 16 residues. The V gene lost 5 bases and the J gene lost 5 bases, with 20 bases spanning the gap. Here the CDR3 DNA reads TGTGCCAGCAGTGAGAGGGGAGGGAAAAACCGAAACACCATATATTTT. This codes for CASSERGGKNRNTIYF.

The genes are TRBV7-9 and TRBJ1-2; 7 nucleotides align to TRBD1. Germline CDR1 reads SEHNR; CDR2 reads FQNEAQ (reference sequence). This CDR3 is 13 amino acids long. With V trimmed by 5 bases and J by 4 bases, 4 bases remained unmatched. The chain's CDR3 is CASSADRAYGYTF. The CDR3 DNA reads TGTGCCAGCAGCGCCGACAGGGCCTATGGCTACACCTTC. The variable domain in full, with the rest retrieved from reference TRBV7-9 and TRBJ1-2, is DTGVSQNPRHKITKRGQNVTFRCDPISEHNRLYWYRQTLGQGPEFLTYFQNEAQLEKSRLLSDRFSAERPKGSFSTLEIQRTEQGDSAMYLCASSADRAYGYTFGSGTRLTVV.